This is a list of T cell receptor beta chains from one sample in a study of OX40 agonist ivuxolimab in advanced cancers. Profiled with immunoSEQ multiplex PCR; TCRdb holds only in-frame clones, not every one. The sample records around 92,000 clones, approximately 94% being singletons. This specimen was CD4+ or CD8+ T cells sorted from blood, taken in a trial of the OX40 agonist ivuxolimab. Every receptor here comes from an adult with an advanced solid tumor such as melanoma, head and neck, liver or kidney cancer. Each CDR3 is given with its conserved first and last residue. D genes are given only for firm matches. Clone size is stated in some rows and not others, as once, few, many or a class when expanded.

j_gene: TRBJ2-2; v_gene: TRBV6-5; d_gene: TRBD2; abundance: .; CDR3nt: TGTGCCAACCGCACTAGCGGGGGAACCGGGGAGCTGTTTTTT; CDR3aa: CANRTSGGTGELFF
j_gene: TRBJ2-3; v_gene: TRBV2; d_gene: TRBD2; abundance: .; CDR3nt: TGTGCCAGCAGTGAGAGACTAGCGGGGGCAGGGGATACGCAGTATTTT; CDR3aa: CASSERLAGAGDTQYF
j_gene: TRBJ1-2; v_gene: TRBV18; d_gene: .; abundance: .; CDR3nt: TGTGCCAGCTCACCACTGGCCGAAGCTAACTATGGCTACACCTTC; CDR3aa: CASSPLAEANYGYTF
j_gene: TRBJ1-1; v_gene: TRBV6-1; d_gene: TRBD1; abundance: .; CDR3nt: TGTGCCAGCAGAGCAGGGGGATCCTTCACTGAAGCTTTCTTT; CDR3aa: CASRAGGSFTEAFF
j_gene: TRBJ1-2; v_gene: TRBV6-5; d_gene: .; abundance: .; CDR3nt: TGTGCCAGCTCCCACAGAAACTATGGCTACACCTTC; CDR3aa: CASSHRNYGYTF
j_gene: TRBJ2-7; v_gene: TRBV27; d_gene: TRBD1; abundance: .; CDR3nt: TGTGCCAGCAGTCGCTCAACCGGGACAGGGATCAATGGGCGACTCGAGCAGTACTTC; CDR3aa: CASSRSTGTGINGRLEQYF
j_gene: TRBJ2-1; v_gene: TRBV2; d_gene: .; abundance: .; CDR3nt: TGTGCCAGCACCCCGGGCGAGGGGTGGTACAATGAGCAGTTCTTC; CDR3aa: CASTPGEGWYNEQFF
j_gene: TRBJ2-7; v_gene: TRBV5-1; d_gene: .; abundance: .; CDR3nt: TGCGCCAGCAGCTGGGACACCTCCTACGAGCAGTACTTC; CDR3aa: CASSWDTSYEQYF
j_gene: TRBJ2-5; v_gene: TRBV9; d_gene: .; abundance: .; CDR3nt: TGTGCCAGCAGCGTTCAATCAGGCTCCCAAGAGACCCAGTACTTC; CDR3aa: CASSVQSGSQETQYF
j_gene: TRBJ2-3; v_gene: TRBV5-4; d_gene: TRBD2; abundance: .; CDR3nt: TGTGCCAGCAGCCCCCCGGGACTAGCGGGAGGTACAGATACGCAGTATTTT; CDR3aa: CASSPPGLAGGTDTQYF
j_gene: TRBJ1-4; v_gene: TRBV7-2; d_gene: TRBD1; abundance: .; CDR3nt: TGTGCCAGCAGCTTAGCCCCGACAGGGACGGGTGAAAAACTGTTTTTT; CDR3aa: CASSLAPTGTGEKLFF
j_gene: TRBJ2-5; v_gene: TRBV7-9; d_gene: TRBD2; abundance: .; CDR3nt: TGTGCCAGCAGCTTAGAGCCGGGAGGGAGGGAGACCCAGTACTTC; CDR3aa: CASSLEPGGRETQYF
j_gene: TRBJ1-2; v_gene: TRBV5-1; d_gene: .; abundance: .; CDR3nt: TGCGCCAGCAGCTTGGGGGGGACTCATTATGGCTACACCTTC; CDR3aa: CASSLGGTHYGYTF
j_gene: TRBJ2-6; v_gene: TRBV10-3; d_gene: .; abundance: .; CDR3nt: TGTGCCATCAGTGGACAGGTAATGCTCTCTGGGGCCAACGTCCTGACTTTC; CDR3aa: CAISGQVMLSGANVLTF
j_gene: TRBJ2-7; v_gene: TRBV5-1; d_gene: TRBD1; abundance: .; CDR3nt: TGCGCCAGCACCCTAGGGGGCACCTACGAGCAGTACTTC; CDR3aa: CASTLGGTYEQYF
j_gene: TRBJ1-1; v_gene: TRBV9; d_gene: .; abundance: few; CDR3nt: TGTGCCAGCAGCGTAGCTAGGGGGGATACTATGAACACTGAAGCTTTCTTT; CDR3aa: CASSVARGDTMNTEAFF
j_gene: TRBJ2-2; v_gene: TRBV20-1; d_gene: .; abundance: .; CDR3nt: TGCAGTGCCAATTCTCCCGGGGAGCTGTTTTTT; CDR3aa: CSANSPGELFF
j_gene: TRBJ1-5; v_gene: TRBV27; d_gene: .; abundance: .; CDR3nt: TGTGCCAGCAGTCCTATGTCGACCTCGATTACGCCCCAGCATTTT; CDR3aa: CASSPMSTSITPQHF
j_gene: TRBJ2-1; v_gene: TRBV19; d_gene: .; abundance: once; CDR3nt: TGTGCCAGTAGTAGCCTAGGCGGGACCGAAGACAATGAGCAGTTCTTC; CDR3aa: CASSSLGGTEDNEQFF
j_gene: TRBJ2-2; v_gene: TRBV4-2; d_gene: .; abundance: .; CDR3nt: TGTGCCAGCAGCCAAGAAGGGGGCGGGAGGACGAACACCGGGGAGCTGTTTTTT; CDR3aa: CASSQEGGGRTNTGELFF
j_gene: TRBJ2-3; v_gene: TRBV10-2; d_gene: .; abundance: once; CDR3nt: TGCGCCAGCAGTGAGGCGGGGTCGACCCAACAGTATTTT; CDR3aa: CASSEAGSTQQYF
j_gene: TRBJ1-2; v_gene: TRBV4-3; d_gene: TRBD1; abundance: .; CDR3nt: TGCGCCAGCAGCCGAGGGGGACAGGGGGCTGGAGGCTACACCTTC; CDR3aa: CASSRGGQGAGGYTF
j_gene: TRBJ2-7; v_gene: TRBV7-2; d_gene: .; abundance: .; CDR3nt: TGTGCCAGCAGCTTATTGGACAGAGGCGAGCAGTACTTC; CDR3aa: CASSLLDRGEQYF
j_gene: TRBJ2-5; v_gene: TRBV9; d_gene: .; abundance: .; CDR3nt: TGTGCCAGCTCCTTCGGTGGGATGCAAGAGACCCAGTACTTC; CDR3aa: CASSFGGMQETQYF
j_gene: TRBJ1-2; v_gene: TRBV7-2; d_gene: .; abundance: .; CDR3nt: TGTGCCAGCAGCTTAGGGGGACGGAAATATGGCTACACCTTC; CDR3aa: CASSLGGRKYGYTF
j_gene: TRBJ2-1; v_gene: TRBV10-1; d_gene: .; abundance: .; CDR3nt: TGCGCCAGCAGTGTACTCCTTGTGCGGAATGAGCAGTTCTTC; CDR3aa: CASSVLLVRNEQFF
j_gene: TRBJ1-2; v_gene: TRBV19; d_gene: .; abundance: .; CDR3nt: TGTGCCAGTATGGACCAGGAGGGCAGGGGAGGCTACACCTTC; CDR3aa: CASMDQEGRGGYTF
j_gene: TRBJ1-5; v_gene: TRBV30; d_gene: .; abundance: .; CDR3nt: TGTGCCTGGAGTCCCCGCGGAAATCAGCCCCAGCATTTT; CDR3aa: CAWSPRGNQPQHF
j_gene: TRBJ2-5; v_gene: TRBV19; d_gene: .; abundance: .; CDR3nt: TGTGCCAGTAGTATAGCCCGGGACACCCAAGAGACCCAGTACTTC; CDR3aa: CASSIARDTQETQYF
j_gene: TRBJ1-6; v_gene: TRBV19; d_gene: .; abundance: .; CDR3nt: TGTGCCAGTATTCAACAGGGCGGCGATAATTCACCCCTCCACTTT; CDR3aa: CASIQQGGDNSPLHF
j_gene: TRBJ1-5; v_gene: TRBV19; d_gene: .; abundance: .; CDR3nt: TGTGCCAGTAGACCGCCCTGGAATCAGCCCCAGCATTTT; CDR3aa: CASRPPWNQPQHF
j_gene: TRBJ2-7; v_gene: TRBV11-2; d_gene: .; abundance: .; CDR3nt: TGTGCCAGCAGCTCAGCCTCCGGCCGAGACGAGCAGTACTTC; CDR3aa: CASSSASGRDEQYF
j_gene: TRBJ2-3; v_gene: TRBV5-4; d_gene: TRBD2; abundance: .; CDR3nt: TGTGCCAGCAGCTTGGGGGGATTAGCGGGAGGGCCGAGCACAGATACGCAGTATTTT; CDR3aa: CASSLGGLAGGPSTDTQYF
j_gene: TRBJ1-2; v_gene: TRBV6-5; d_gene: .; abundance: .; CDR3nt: TGTGCCAGCAGTTACTCGACTCAGGTGACGTATGGCTACACCTTC; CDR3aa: CASSYSTQVTYGYTF
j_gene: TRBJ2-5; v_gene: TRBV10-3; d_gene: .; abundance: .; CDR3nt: TGTGCCATCAGTCACAGTGAAGAGACCCAGTACTTC; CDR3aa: CAISHSEETQYF
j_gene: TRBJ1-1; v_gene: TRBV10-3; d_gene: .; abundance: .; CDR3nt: TGTGCCATCAGTGGGACCTCTAACACTGAAGCTTTCTTT; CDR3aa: CAISGTSNTEAFF
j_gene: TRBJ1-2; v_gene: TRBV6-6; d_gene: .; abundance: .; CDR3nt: TGTGCCAGCAGTTACCTCGGGAGCTACACCTTC; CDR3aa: CASSYLGSYTF
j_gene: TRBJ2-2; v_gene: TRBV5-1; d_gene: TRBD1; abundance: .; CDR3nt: TGCGCCAGCAGCGGCGGACAGGGAACCGGGGAGCTGTTTTTT; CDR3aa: CASSGGQGTGELFF
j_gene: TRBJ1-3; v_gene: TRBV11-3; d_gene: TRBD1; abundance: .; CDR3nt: TGTGCCAGCAGCGCGGGACAGGGGAGTGCTGGAAACACCATATATTTT; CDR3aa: CASSAGQGSAGNTIYF
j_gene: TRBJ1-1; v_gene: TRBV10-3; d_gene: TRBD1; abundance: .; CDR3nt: TGTGCCATCAGTGAGTTCGGGCCGCAGAGGGGGCAGAACACTGAAGCTTTCTTT; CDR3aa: CAISEFGPQRGQNTEAFF
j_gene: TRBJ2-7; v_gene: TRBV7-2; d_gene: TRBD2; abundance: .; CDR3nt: TGTGCCAGCAGCTTAGTACGGGGGGGACCCTCCTACGAGCAGTACTTC; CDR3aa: CASSLVRGGPSYEQYF
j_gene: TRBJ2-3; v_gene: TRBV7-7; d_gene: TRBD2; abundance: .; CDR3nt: TGTGCCAGCAGCAATAGCGGGGGTGCAGATACGCAGTATTTT; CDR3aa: CASSNSGGADTQYF
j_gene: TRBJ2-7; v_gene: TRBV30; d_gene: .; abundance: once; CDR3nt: TGTGCCTGGAGTGTAGCTAGCCGATACGAGCAGTACTTC; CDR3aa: CAWSVASRYEQYF
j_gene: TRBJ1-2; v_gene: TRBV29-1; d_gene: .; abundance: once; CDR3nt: TGCAGCGTTGGGCCCGGCAGGGAGGGAAGCTATGGCTACACCTTC; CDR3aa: CSVGPGREGSYGYTF
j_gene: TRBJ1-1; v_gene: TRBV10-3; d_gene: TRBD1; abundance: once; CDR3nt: TGTGCCATACGGGACAGGGGGCTTGCAGACACTGAAGCTTTCTTT; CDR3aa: CAIRDRGLADTEAFF
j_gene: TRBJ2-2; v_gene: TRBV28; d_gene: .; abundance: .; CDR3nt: TGTGCCAGCAGTTCGGCCAGGGGGACTAGGCGGAACACCGGGGAGCTGTTTTTT; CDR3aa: CASSSARGTRRNTGELFF
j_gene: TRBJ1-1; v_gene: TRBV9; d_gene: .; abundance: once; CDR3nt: TGTGCCAGCAGCTCCGACCCAATGAACACTGAAGCTTTCTTT; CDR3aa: CASSSDPMNTEAFF
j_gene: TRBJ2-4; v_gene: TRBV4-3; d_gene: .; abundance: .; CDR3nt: TGCGCCAGCAGCCAAGATAGGAACATTCAGTACTTC; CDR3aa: CASSQDRNIQYF
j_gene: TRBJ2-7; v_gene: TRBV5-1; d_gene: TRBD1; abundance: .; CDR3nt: TGCGCCAGCAGCTTGACCGGGGGACAGGGTTACCCACTAGACGAGCAGTACTTC; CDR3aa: CASSLTGGQGYPLDEQYF
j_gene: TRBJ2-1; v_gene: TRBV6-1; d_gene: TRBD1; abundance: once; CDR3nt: TGTGCCAGCAGCCGGGACAGGGAAGATGAGCAGTTCTTC; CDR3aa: CASSRDREDEQFF
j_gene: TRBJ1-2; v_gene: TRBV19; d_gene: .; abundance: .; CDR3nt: TGTGCCAGTAGTAGGGGGGACACAAACTATGGCTACACCTTC; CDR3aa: CASSRGDTNYGYTF
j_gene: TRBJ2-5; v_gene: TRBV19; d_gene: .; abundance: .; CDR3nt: TGTGCCAGTAGTATAGGAACGCGGATGGGGACCCAGTACTTC; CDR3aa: CASSIGTRMGTQYF
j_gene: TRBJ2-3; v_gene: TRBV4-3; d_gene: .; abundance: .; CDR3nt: TGCGCCAGCAGCGCGGGGGCAGGACTTCGCACAGATACGCAGTATTTT; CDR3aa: CASSAGAGLRTDTQYF
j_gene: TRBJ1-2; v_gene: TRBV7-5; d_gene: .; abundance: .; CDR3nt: TGTGCCAGTTCCTCGTTGGGAGGGCTGCGCTATGGCTACACCTTC; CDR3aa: CASSSLGGLRYGYTF